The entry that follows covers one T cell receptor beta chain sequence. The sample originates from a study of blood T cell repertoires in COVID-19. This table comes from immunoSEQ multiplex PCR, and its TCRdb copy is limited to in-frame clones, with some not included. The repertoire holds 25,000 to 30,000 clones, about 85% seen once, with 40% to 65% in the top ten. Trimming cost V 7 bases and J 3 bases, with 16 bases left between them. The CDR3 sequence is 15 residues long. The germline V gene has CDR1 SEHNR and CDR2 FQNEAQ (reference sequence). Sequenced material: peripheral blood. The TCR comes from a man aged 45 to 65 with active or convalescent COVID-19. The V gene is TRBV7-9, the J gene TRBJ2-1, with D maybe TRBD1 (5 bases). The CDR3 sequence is CASTQAGNVYNEQFF. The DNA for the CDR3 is TGTGCCAGCACCCAGGCAGGGAACGTCTACAATGAGCAGTTCTTC.